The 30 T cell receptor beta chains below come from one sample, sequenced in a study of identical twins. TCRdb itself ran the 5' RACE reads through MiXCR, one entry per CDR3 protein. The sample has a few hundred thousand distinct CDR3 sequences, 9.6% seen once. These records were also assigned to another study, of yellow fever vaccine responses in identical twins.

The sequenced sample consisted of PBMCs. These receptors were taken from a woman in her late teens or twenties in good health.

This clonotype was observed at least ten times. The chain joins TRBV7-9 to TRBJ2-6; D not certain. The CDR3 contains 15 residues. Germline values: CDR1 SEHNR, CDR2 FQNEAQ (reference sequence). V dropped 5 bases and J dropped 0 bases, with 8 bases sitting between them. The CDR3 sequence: CASSPRASGANVLTF. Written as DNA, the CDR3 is TGTGCCAGCAGCCCACGAGCCTCTGGGGCCAACGTCCTGACTTTC. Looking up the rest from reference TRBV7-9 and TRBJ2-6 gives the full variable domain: DTGVSQNPRHKITKRGQNVTFRCDPISEHNRLYWYRQTLGQGPEFLTYFQNEAQLEKSRLLSDRFSAERPKGSFSTLEIQRTEQGDSAMYLCASSPRASGANVLTFGAGSRLTVL.

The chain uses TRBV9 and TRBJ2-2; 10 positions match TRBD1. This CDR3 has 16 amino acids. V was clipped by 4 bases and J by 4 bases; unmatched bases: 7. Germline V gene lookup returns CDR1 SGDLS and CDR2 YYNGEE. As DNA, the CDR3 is TGTGCCAGCAGCATTCATCGGGACAGGGGCACCGGGGAGCTGTTTTTT. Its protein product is CASSIHRDRGTGELFF.

This CDR3 is CASSLASNRGTDTQYF. CDR3 DNA sequence: TGTGCCAGCAGCTTGGCCAGTAACAGGGGGACAGATACGCAGTATTTT. The V gene is TRBV5-4, the J gene TRBJ2-3, with 8 bases matching TRBD1. Germline-derived CDR1 and CDR2 are SGHNT and YYREEE (reference sequence). The CDR3 loop spans 16 amino acids. Unmatched junction bases numbered 6, after V lost 0 bases and J lost 3 bases.

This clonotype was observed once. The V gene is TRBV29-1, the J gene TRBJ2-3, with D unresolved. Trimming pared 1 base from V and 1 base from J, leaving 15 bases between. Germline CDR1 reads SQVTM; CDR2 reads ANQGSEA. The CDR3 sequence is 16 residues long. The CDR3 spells CSVEGSAWTRTDTQYF. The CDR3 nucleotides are TGCAGCGTTGAAGGATCCGCCTGGACCCGCACAGATACGCAGTATTTT.

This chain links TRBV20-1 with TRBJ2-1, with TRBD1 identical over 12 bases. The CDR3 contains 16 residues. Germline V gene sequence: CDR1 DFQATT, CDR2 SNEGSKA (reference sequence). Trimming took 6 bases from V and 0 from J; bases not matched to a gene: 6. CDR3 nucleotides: TGCAGTGCCAGGGACAGGGGGCAAGTCTCCTACAATGAGCAGTTCTTC. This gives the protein CSARDRGQVSYNEQFF.

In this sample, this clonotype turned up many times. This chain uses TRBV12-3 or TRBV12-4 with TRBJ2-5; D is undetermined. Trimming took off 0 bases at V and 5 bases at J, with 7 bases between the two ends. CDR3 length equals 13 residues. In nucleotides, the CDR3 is TGTGCCAGCAGTTTAGCGGGAATGGAGACCCAGTACTTC. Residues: CASSLAGMETQYF.

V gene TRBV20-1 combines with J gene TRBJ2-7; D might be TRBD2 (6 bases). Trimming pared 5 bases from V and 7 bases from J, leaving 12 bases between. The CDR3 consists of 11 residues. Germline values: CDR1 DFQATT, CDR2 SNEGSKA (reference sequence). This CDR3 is CSAPGAGEQYF. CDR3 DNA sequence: TGCAGTGCTCCGGGCGCGGGGGAGCAGTACTTC.

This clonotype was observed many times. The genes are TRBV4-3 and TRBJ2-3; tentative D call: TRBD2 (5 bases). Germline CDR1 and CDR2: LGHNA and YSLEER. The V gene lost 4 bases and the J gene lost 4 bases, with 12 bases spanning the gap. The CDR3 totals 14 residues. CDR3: CASSLGEFADTQYF. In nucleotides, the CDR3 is TGCGCCAGCAGCCTCGGGGAGTTCGCAGATACGCAGTATTTT.

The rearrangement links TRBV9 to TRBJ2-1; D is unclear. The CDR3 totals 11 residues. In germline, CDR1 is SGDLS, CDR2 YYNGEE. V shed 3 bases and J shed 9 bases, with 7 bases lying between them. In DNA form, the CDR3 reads TGTGCCAGCAGCGGACCGGCTGAGCAGTTCTTC. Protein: CASSGPAEQFF.

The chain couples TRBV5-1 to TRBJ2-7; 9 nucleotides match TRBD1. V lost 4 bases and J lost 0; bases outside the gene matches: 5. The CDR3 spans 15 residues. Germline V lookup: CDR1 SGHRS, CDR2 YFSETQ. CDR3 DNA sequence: TGCGCCAGCAGCGCGGGACAGGGAGACTCCTACGAGCAGTACTTC. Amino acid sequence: CASSAGQGDSYEQYF.

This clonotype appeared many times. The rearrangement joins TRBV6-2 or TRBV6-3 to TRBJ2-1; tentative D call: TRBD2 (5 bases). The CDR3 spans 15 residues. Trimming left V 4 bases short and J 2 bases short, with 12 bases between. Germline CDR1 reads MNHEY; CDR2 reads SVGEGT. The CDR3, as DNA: TGTGCCAGCAGTTCGATCGGGGTACCCTACAATGAGCAGTTCTTC. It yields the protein CASSSIGVPYNEQFF.

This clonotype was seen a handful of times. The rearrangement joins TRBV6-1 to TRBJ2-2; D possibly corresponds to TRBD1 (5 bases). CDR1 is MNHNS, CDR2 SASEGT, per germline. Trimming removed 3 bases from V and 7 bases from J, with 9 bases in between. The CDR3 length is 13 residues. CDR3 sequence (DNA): TGTGCCAGCAGTGACCAAGACAGCGGGGAGCTGTTTTTT. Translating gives CASSDQDSGELFF.

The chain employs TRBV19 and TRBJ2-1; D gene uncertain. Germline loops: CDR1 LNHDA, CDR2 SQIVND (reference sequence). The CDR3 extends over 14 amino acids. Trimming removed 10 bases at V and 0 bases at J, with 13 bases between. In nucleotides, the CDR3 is TGTGCCACCCTACCGTCGTACTCCTACAATGAGCAGTTCTTC. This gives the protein CATLPSYSYNEQFF.

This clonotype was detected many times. The CDR3 region has the DNA TGTGCCAGCAGCCTCGGACTAGCGGGAGCCTACGAGCAGTACTTC. It specifies CASSLGLAGAYEQYF. V and J are TRBV4-2 and TRBJ2-7, with 13 bases that match TRBD2. CDR1 and CDR2 (germline): LGHNA, YNFKEQ. The CDR3 spans 15 residues. V lost 4 bases to trimming and J lost 2 bases; unmatched junction nucleotides: 2.

The CDR3 nucleotides read TGTGCCAGCAGCACTCCCGGGACTTTCTTCCACGAGCAGTACTTC. Translating it yields CASSTPGTFFHEQYF. V gene TRBV7-9 combines with J gene TRBJ2-7; perhaps TRBD2 as D (6 bases). Germline CDR1 is SEHNR and CDR2 is FQNEAQ (reference sequence). The V end was cut by 5 bases, the J end by 5 bases, with 19 bases between. This CDR3 is built from 15 residues.

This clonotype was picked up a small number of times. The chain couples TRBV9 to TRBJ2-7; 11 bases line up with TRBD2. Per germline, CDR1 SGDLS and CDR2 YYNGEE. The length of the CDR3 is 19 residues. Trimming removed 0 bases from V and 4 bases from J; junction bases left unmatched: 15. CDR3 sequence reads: CASSVARTSGSRLSYEQYF. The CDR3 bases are TGTGCCAGCAGCGTAGCTCGTACTAGCGGGAGTCGGCTATCGTACGAGCAGTACTTC. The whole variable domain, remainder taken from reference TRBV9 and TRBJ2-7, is DSGVTQTPKHLITATGQRVTLRCSPRSGDLSVYWYQQSLDQGLQFLIQYYNGEERAKGNILERFSAQQFPDLHSELNLSSLELGDSALYFCASSVARTSGSRLSYEQYFGPGTRLTVT.

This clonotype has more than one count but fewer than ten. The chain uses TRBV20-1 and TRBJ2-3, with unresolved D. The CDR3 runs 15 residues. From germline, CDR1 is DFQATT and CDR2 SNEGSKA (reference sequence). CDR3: CSTSNQDPPLDTQYF. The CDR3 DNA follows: TGCAGCACCTCGAATCAAGACCCGCCCTTAGATACGCAGTATTTT.

The CDR3 nucleotides read TGTGCCAGCAGCTTTCCCCAGACCCTCGAGACCCAGTACTTC. This sequence encodes CASSFPQTLETQYF. The chain carries TRBV7-2 and TRBJ2-5; D ambiguous. Germline V gene lookup returns CDR1 SGHTA and CDR2 FQGNSA. V lost 3 bases to trimming and J lost 5 bases, with 13 bases between them. The CDR3 sequence is 14 residues long.

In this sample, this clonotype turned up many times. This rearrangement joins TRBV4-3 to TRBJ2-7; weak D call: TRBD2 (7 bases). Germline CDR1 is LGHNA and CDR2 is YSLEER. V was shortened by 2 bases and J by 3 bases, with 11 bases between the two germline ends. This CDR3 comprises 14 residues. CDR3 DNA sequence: TGCGCCAGCAGCCAATTGAGGGGGGGCTACGAGCAGTACTTC. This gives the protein CASSQLRGGYEQYF.

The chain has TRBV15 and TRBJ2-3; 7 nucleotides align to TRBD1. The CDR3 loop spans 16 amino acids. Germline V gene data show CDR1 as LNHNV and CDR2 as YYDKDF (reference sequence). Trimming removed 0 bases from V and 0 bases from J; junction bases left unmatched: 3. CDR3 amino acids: CATSRDLTGSTDTQYF. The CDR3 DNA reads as TGTGCCACCAGCAGAGATCTGACAGGGAGCACAGATACGCAGTATTTT.

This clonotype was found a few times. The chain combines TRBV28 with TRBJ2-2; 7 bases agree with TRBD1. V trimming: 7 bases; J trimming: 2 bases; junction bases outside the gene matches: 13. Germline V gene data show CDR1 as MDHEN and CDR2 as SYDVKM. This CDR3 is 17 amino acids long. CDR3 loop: CASTSGPGTVNTGELFF. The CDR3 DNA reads TGTGCCAGCACCTCCGGCCCCGGGACAGTCAACACCGGGGAGCTGTTTTTT. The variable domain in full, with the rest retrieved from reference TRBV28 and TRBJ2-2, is DVKVTQSSRYLVKRTGEKVFLECVQDMDHENMFWYRQDPGLGLRLIYFSYDVKMKEKGDIPEGYSVSREKKERFSLILESASTNQTSMYLCASTSGPGTVNTGELFFGEGSRLTVL.

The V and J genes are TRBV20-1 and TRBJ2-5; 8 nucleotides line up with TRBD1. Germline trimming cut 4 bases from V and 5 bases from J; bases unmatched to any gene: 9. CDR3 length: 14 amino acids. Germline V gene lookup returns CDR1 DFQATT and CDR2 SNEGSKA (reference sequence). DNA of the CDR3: TGCAGTGCTATCCGCTCCACAGGGGGGGAGACCCAGTACTTC. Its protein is CSAIRSTGGETQYF.

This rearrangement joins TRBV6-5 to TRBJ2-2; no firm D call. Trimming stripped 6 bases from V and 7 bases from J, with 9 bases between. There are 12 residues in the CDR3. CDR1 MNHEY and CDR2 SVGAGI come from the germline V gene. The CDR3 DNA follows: TGTGCCAGCAGCCAGTTCGGCGGGGAGCTGTTTTTT. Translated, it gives CASSQFGGELFF.

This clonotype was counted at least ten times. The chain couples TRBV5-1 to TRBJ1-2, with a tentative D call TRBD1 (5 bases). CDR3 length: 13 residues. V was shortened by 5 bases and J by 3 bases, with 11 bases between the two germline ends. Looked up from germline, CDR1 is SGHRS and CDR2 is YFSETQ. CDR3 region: CASRIRGDYGYTF. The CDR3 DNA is TGCGCCAGCAGAATTCGGGGGGACTATGGCTACACCTTC. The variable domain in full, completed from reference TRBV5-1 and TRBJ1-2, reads KAGVTQTPRYLIKTRGQQVTLSCSPISGHRSVSWYQQTPGQGLQFLFEYFSETQRNKGNFPGRFSGRQFSNSRSEMNVSTLELGDSALYLCASRIRGDYGYTFGSGTRLTVV.

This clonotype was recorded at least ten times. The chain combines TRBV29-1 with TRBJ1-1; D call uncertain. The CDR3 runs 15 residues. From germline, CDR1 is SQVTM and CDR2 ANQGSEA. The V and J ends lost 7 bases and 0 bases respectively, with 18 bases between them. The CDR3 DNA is TGCAGCGCCAGATTAGACCTAACAATGAACACTGAAGCTTTCTTT. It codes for CSARLDLTMNTEAFF.

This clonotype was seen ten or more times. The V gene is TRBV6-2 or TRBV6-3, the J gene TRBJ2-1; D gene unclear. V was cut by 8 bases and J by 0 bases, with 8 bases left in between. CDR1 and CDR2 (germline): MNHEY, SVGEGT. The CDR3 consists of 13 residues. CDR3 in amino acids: CASASSSYNEQFF. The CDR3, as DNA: TGTGCCAGCGCGTCGAGCTCCTACAATGAGCAGTTCTTC.

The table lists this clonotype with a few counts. The CDR3: CASSNHPNEQFF. Written as DNA, the CDR3 is TGTGCCAGCAGCAACCACCCCAATGAGCAGTTCTTC. The genes are TRBV12-3 or TRBV12-4 and TRBJ2-1; no clear D gene. The CDR3 extends over 12 amino acids. V dropped 6 bases and J dropped 6 bases, with 9 bases sitting between them.

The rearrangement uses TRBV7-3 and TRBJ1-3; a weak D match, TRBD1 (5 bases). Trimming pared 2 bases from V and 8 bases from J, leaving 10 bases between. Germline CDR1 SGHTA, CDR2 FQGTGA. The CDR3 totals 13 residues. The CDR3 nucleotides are TGTGCCAGCAGCTTACAGGGACGGGACACCATATATTTT. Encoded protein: CASSLQGRDTIYF.

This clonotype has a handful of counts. As DNA, the CDR3 is TGTGCCAGCACTCTATCGGGGGGCAATCAGCCCCAGCATTTT. This sequence encodes CASTLSGGNQPQHF. This sequence joins TRBV6-1 and TRBJ1-5, with TRBD1 as a possible D gene (5 bases). Trimming took 7 bases from V and 2 from J, leaving 12 bases between them. The CDR3 runs to 14 residues. In germline, CDR1 is MNHNS, CDR2 SASEGT.

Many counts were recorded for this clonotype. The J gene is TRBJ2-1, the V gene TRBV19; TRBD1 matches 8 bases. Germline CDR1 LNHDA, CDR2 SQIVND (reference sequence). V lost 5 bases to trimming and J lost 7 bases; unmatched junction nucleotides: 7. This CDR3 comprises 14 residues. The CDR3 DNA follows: TGTGCCAGTAGTCCCTGGACAGGGCTGAATGAGCAGTTCTTC. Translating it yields CASSPWTGLNEQFF.